These 16 T cell receptor beta chains share one sample of origin, sequenced in a study of blood T cell repertoires in COVID-19. Sequenced by immunoSEQ multiplex PCR; TCRdb stores in-frame clones only, minus some. This table has about 400,000 clones, about nine tenths appearing once. The sequenced material came from PBMCs or T cells enriched from blood (not recorded which). These receptor sequences come from a woman in her twenties or thirties who had recovered from COVID-19.

The chain combines TRBV5-1 with TRBJ1-1; D is unresolved. Germline V CDR1 and CDR2: SGHRS, YFSETQ. With 4 bases removed from V and 5 bases from J, the gap between germline ends came to 12 bases. This CDR3 is 13 amino acids long. CDR3 sequence (DNA): TGCGCCAGCAGCGGACTGGGAAAAACTGAAGCTTTCTTT. This codes for CASSGLGKTEAFF.

The rearrangement uses TRBV30 and TRBJ1-2, with D uncertain. The CDR3 totals 14 residues. From germline, CDR1 is GTSNPN and CDR2 SVGIG (reference sequence). Trimming removed 0 bases from V and 5 bases from J, with 13 bases in between. The CDR3 nucleotides are TGTGCCTGGAGTGTACTAGGGTTAGATTATGGCTACACCTTC. This codes for CAWSVLGLDYGYTF. The full variable domain, in which reference TRBV30 and TRBJ1-2 provide the parts outside the CDR3, is SQTIHQWPATLVQPVGSPLSLECTVEGTSNPNLYWYRQAAGRGLQLLFYSVGIGQISSEVPQNLSASRPQDRQFILSSKKLLLSDSGFYLCAWSVLGLDYGYTFGSGTRLTVV.

The rearrangement links TRBV25-1 to TRBJ1-1; 7 bases are shared with TRBD1. Unmatched junction bases numbered 13, after V lost 6 bases and J lost 0 bases. Germline CDR1 MGHDK, CDR2 SYGVNS. This CDR3 comprises 17 residues. CDR3 bases: TGTGCCAGCAGGGCTATTTGGGACAGCAGTATGAACACTGAAGCTTTCTTT. It codes for CASRAIWDSSMNTEAFF.

The chain couples TRBV6-5 to TRBJ1-5; no clear D gene. The CDR3 has 14 amino acids. V lost 7 bases and J lost 8, with 18 bases in between. Germline V gene data show CDR1 as MNHEY and CDR2 as SVGAGI. The CDR3 DNA reads TGTGCCAGCACTCCGGGGATACGCTCGGAGCCCCAGCATTTT. Translating it yields CASTPGIRSEPQHF.

This clone was counted once. The V gene is TRBV7-3, the J gene TRBJ2-3, with 9 bases aligning to TRBD2. Trimming cost V 5 bases and J 3 bases; bases outside gene matches: 9. Germline V gene sequence: CDR1 SGHTA, CDR2 FQGTGA. This CDR3 comprises 16 residues. The CDR3 here is CASSVIAGVETDTQYF. DNA of the CDR3: TGTGCCAGCAGCGTGATAGCGGGAGTGGAGACAGATACGCAGTATTTT.

The chain carries TRBV9 and TRBJ2-1; D is possibly TRBD2 (6 bases). Germline loops: CDR1 SGDLS, CDR2 YYNGEE. The CDR3 is made up of 13 amino acids. The V end lost 0 bases, the J end lost 7 bases, and 8 bases lay between the germline ends. The CDR3 reads CASSVDLANEQFF. The CDR3 region has the DNA TGTGCCAGCAGCGTAGATCTAGCGAATGAGCAGTTCTTC. The full variable domain, with the rest looked up from reference TRBV9 and TRBJ2-1, is DSGVTQTPKHLITATGQRVTLRCSPRSGDLSVYWYQQSLDQGLQFLIQYYNGEERAKGNILERFSAQQFPDLHSELNLSSLELGDSALYFCASSVDLANEQFFGPGTRLTVL.

This clone was detected once. V gene TRBV29-1 combines with J gene TRBJ2-1; 7 bases are shared with TRBD2. Germline CDR1 is SQVTM and CDR2 is ANQGSEA. V was clipped by 6 bases and J by 15 bases; unmatched bases: 14. The CDR3 runs to 12 residues. In DNA, the CDR3 is TGCAGCGTGAACAAGGCGGGTCGGGAGGCGTTCTTC. Its protein product is CSVNKAGREAFF.

V is TRBV7-6 and J is TRBJ1-1, with D perhaps matching TRBD1 (6 bases). V dropped 2 bases and J dropped 0 bases, with 16 bases sitting between them. This CDR3 region has 17 residues. Germline V gives CDR1 SGHVS, CDR2 FNYEAQ. This CDR3 is CASSLRRLDRMNTEAFF. As DNA, the CDR3 is TGTGCCAGCAGCTTACGTAGGCTCGACAGGATGAACACTGAAGCTTTCTTT.

The chain recombines TRBV9 with TRBJ1-5; 8 bases match TRBD1. The CDR3 totals 14 residues. Germline values: CDR1 SGDLS, CDR2 YYNGEE. V was clipped by 3 bases and J by 7 bases; unmatched bases: 6. CDR3 amino acids: CASSAGTGEQPQHF. The DNA for the CDR3 is TGTGCCAGCAGCGCGGGGACAGGAGAACAGCCCCAGCATTTT. The whole variable domain, remainder taken from reference TRBV9 and TRBJ1-5, is DSGVTQTPKHLITATGQRVTLRCSPRSGDLSVYWYQQSLDQGLQFLIQYYNGEERAKGNILERFSAQQFPDLHSELNLSSLELGDSALYFCASSAGTGEQPQHFGDGTRLSIL.

The chain joins TRBV30 to TRBJ1-1, with a weak D call TRBD1 (5 bases). Looked up from germline, CDR1 is GTSNPN and CDR2 is SVGIG (reference sequence). The CDR3 loop spans 14 amino acids. The V end was cut by 0 bases, the J end by 5 bases, with 13 bases between. The DNA of the CDR3 is TGTGCCTGGAGTGTACCCGGGGGAAGGACTGAAGCTTTCTTT. Encoded protein: CAWSVPGGRTEAFF.

The chain has TRBV10-3 and TRBJ1-4; tentatively, D is TRBD1 (5 bases). Germline CDR1 reads ENHRY; CDR2 reads SYGVKD. The CDR3 extends over 13 amino acids. Between the trimmed V and J ends, which lost 11 bases and 0 bases, there was a span of 10 bases. The CDR3 nucleotides read TGTGCCGTCCGACAGACAACTAATGAAAAACTGTTTTTT. It yields the protein CAVRQTTNEKLFF.

The count of this clone is one. The genes are TRBV5-6 and TRBJ2-5; a weak D match, TRBD1 (5 bases). Germline values: CDR1 SGHDT, CDR2 YYEEEE. CDR3 length: 13 amino acids. V gave up 4 bases and J gave up 5 bases, with 12 bases separating them. CDR3 protein: CASSKTVLETQYF. The CDR3 bases are TGTGCCAGCAGCAAGACAGTCCTTGAGACCCAGTACTTC. Full variable domain (remainder filled in from reference TRBV5-6 and TRBJ2-5): DAGVTQSPTHLIKTRGQQVTLRCSPKSGHDTVSWYQQALGQGPQFIFQYYEEEERQRGNFPDRFSGHQFPNYSSELNVNALLLGDSALYLCASSKTVLETQYFGPGTRLLVL.

The chain couples TRBV6-5 to TRBJ2-1; a weak D match, TRBD1 (6 bases). The CDR3 consists of 16 residues. Trimming removed 4 bases at V and 3 bases at J, with 16 bases between. CDR1 and CDR2 (germline): MNHEY, SVGAGI. CDR3 DNA sequence: TGTGCCAGCAGTTCGAGAAACAGGGCCTTCTACAATGAGCAGTTCTTC. Protein: CASSSRNRAFYNEQFF.

V gene TRBV7-6 combines with J gene TRBJ2-1; D ambiguous. The CDR3 has 12 residues. The germline CDR1 and CDR2 sequences are SGHVS and FNYEAQ. Trimming cost V 1 base and J 9 bases, with 7 bases left between them. The CDR3 coding sequence is TGTGCCAGCAGCTTAGAGTGGAGTGAGCAGTTCTTC. It yields the protein CASSLEWSEQFF.

This sequence joins TRBV2 and TRBJ2-2, with 13 bases matching TRBD2. The V and J ends lost 5 bases and 12 bases, in that order; junction bases with no gene match: 9. The CDR3 covers 15 residues. Germline V CDR1 and CDR2: SNHLY, FYNNEI. CDR3 sequence: CASSTLAGGPKKLFF. The CDR3 nucleotides are TGTGCCAGCAGTACACTAGCGGGAGGGCCGAAAAAGCTGTTTTTT.

The chain has TRBV9 and TRBJ2-7; weak D call: TRBD2 (6 bases). Trimming took off 4 bases at V and 6 bases at J, with 11 bases between the two ends. Germline values: CDR1 SGDLS, CDR2 YYNGEE. This CDR3 is built from 12 residues. As DNA, the CDR3 is TGTGCCAGCAGCCCCGGGGGAGTCGAGCAGTACTTC. Translated: CASSPGGVEQYF.